The rows below give T cell receptor beta chains drawn from one sample of a study of CD8 T cells in ankylosing spondylitis. One entry per CDR3 protein, called by TCRdb with MiXCR from the 5' RACE reads. This sample has fewer than 500,000 distinct CDR3 sequences, with about 20% found just once. The sequenced sample consisted of blood, either unsorted or a sorted T cell fraction (not recorded which). All receptors come from a male donor with ankylosing spondylitis. The CDR3 runs from the conserved cysteine through the conserved F or W. The D gene is left open where the match is weak. Rows may omit the clone size; those that give it use once, few, many or a size class.

size	J	D	length	V	CDR3	DNA
.	TRBJ2-1	TRBD1	17	TRBV4-1	CASSHGNWDSLYNEQFF	TGCGCCAGCAGCCATGGGAATTGGGACAGCTTATACAATGAGCAGTTCTTC
.	TRBJ2-3	TRBD2	16	TRBV5-6	CASSLWTSASRDTQYF	TGTGCCAGCAGCCTCTGGACTAGCGCCTCCAGAGATACGCAGTATTTT
.	TRBJ2-5	.	13	TRBV2	CASKSGWGETQYF	TGTGCCAGCAAGTCGGGATGGGGAGAGACCCAGTACTTC
many	TRBJ2-5	.	13	TRBV5-1	CASSLDSRETQYF	TGCGCCAGCAGCTTGGACTCCCGGGAGACCCAGTACTTC
.	TRBJ2-2	.	19	TRBV3-1	CALNPLPTTGWSNTGELFF	TGTGCCCTCAACCCTCTTCCAACCACAGGGTGGTCCAACACCGGGGAGCTGTTTTTT
once	TRBJ1-1	TRBD1	14	TRBV3-1	CASSRGQDHTEAFF	TGTGCCAGCAGCCGGGGACAGGATCACACTGAAGCTTTCTTT
.	TRBJ2-7	.	11	TRBV20-1	CSAGHFYEQYF	TGCAGTGCGGGACACTTCTACGAGCAGTACTTC
.	TRBJ2-7	.	13	TRBV5-6	CASSDPSLRAQYF	TGTGCCAGCAGCGACCCATCTCTGCGAGCGCAGTACTTC
.	TRBJ1-6	TRBD1	16	TRBV27	CASSGQVLGDNSPLHF	TGTGCCAGCAGTGGACAGGTCCTCGGGGATAATTCACCCCTCCACTTT
.	TRBJ2-7	.	14	TRBV7-9	CASSLAGAAYEQYF	TGTGCCAGCAGCTTAGCAGGGGCGGCCTACGAGCAGTACTTC
.	TRBJ1-2	TRBD1	16	TRBV20-1	CSARPGQPLRNYGYTF	TGCAGTGCTAGACCGGGACAGCCGCTACGAAACTATGGCTACACCTTC
.	TRBJ2-7	.	14	TRBV9	CASSVASRQSQQYF	TGTGCCAGCAGCGTAGCATCTAGACAATCCCAGCAGTACTTC
few	TRBJ1-1	TRBD1	15	TRBV7-2	CASSLAGQGKREAFF	TGTGCCAGCAGCTTAGCGGGACAGGGGAAGCGCGAAGCTTTCTTT
few	TRBJ1-5	.	15	TRBV20-1	CSARLFAGEVNPQHF	TGCAGTGCTAGACTATTCGCAGGGGAAGTGAATCCCCAGCATTTT
.	TRBJ1-5	.	14	TRBV19	CASSIGQDNQPQHF	TGTGCCAGTAGTATAGGACAGGACAATCAGCCCCAGCATTTT
few	TRBJ2-5	.	14	TRBV27	CASSIQGTSETQYF	TGTGCCAGCAGTATACAGGGAACTAGCGAGACCCAGTACTTC
.	TRBJ2-5	TRBD1	15	TRBV4-1	CASSQNTGGGETQYF	TGCGCCAGCAGCCAGAACACAGGGGGCGGGGAGACCCAGTACTTC
few	TRBJ2-1	TRBD2	14	TRBV11-3	CASSSGTSLFEQFF	TGTGCCAGCAGCTCCGGGACTAGCTTGTTTGAGCAGTTCTTC
few	TRBJ2-7	.	15	TRBV15	CATSRERPFSYEQYF	TGTGCCACCAGCAGAGAACGGCCATTTTCCTACGAGCAGTACTTC
.	TRBJ2-6	TRBD1	15	TRBV5-1	CASTTGAPGANVLTF	TGCGCCAGCACAACAGGGGCCCCTGGGGCCAACGTCCTGACTTTC
few	TRBJ2-1	.	12	TRBV7-2	CASSLDVGEQFF	TGTGCCAGCAGCTTGGACGTTGGTGAGCAGTTCTTC
.	TRBJ2-5	.	14	TRBV5-1	CASSLWGAQETQYF	TGCGCCAGCAGCTTATGGGGGGCGCAAGAGACCCAGTACTTC
.	TRBJ2-1	.	16	TRBV5-6	CASSLYRLARNNEQFF	TGTGCCAGCAGCTTGTACCGGCTAGCGCGGAACAATGAGCAGTTCTTC
few	TRBJ1-1	.	15	TRBV15	CATSRGGSPDTEAFF	TGTGCCACCAGCAGGGGAGGGAGTCCGGACACTGAAGCTTTCTTT
.	TRBJ1-2	.	12	TRBV3-1	CASSGDGYGYTF	TGTGCCAGCAGCGGGGACGGCTATGGCTACACCTTC
.	TRBJ1-3	.	14	TRBV7-9	CASSQQVSGNTIYF	TGTGCCAGCAGCCAACAGGTCTCTGGAAACACCATATATTTT
.	TRBJ2-2	TRBD2	15	TRBV18	CASSPTSGKTGELFF	TGTGCCAGCTCACCGACTAGCGGGAAGACCGGGGAGCTGTTTTTT
.	TRBJ1-1	.	13	TRBV29-1	CSVTEQSITEAFF	TGCAGCGTGACCGAACAGAGTATCACTGAAGCTTTCTTT
few	TRBJ2-1	TRBD2	19	TRBV29-1	CSARRGASGSRSSYNEQFF	TGCAGCGCCCGCCGGGGGGCTAGCGGGAGCCGAAGCTCCTACAATGAGCAGTTCTTC
few	TRBJ2-6	.	14	TRBV7-9	CASSGYSGANVLTF	TGTGCCAGCAGCGGTTACTCTGGGGCCAACGTCCTGACTTTC
few	TRBJ2-7	.	12	TRBV3-1	CASSQVPTEQYF	TGTGCCAGCAGCCAAGTACCTACGGAGCAGTACTTC
few	TRBJ1-5	TRBD1	15	TRBV3-1	CASSHGDRGNQPQHF	TGTGCCAGCAGCCATGGAGACAGGGGGAATCAGCCCCAGCATTTT
.	TRBJ2-7	TRBD2	15	TRBV10-3	CAISNVAGGSYEQYF	TGTGCCATCAGTAATGTAGCGGGGGGATCCTACGAGCAGTACTTC
many	TRBJ2-7	.	12	TRBV7-9	CASSLIGYEQYF	TGTGCCAGCAGCTTAATAGGGTACGAGCAGTACTTC
.	TRBJ1-5	TRBD1	13	TRBV20-1	CSAQTGEGGPQHF	TGCAGTGCGCAGACAGGGGAGGGGGGTCCCCAGCATTTT
.	TRBJ2-1	.	15	TRBV21-1	CASSKARTHLNEQFF	TGTGCCAGCAGCAAAGCTAGGACTCACCTCAATGAGCAGTTCTTC
once	TRBJ2-7	.	14	TRBV7-3	CASRFNTGGYEQYF	TGTGCCAGCAGGTTCAACACCGGCGGTTACGAGCAGTACTTC
.	TRBJ1-1	.	14	TRBV20-1	CSARYGGIWTEAFF	TGCAGTGCTAGATACGGGGGGATATGGACTGAAGCTTTCTTT
.	TRBJ1-1	.	13	TRBV2	CASSAEGLTEAFF	TGTGCCAGCAGTGCTGAGGGGCTCACTGAAGCTTTCTTT